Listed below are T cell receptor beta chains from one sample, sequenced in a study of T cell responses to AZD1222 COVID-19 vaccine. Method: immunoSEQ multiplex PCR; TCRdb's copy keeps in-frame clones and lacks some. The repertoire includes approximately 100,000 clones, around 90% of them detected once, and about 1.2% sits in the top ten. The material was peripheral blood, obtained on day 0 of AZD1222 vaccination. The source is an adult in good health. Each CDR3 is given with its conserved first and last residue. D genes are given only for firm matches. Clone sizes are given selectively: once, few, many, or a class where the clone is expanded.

CASRLTGGGHEQFF,TGTGCCAGCAGACTCACCGGCGGGGGGCATGAGCAGTTCTTC,TRBJ2-1,TRBD2,-,TRBV6-4
CASSLRETQYF,TGTGCCAGCAGTTTAAGAGAGACCCAGTACTTC,TRBJ2-5,-,-,TRBV12-3/TRBV12-4
CASSPGGPGNTIYF,TGCGCCAGCAGCCCGGGAGGGCCTGGAAACACCATATATTTT,TRBJ1-3,-,-,TRBV5-1
CASSTGTGVGNTIYF,TGTGCCAGCAGTACTGGGACAGGGGTTGGAAACACCATATATTTT,TRBJ1-3,TRBD1,-,TRBV2
CASSGRDAARYTF,TGTGCCAGCAGCGGGCGGGACGCTGCCCGCTACACCTTC,TRBJ1-2,-,-,TRBV9
CASSPAGGRTQYF,TGTGCCAGCAGCCCAGCGGGGGGGAGGACCCAGTACTTC,TRBJ2-5,TRBD2,-,TRBV7-3
CASSLGPEAFF,TGTGCCAGCAGCCTAGGCCCTGAAGCTTTCTTT,TRBJ1-1,-,-,TRBV12-3/TRBV12-4
CASSLNGGHGYTF,TGCGCCAGCAGCCTTAATGGGGGCCATGGCTACACCTTC,TRBJ1-2,-,once,TRBV5-1
CASSVGAFSDGYTF,TGTGCCAGCAGCGTAGGGGCCTTCTCGGATGGCTACACCTTC,TRBJ1-2,-,once,TRBV9
CASSSPTRSYEQYF,TGTGCCAGCAGCTCTCCGACTCGCTCCTACGAGCAGTACTTC,TRBJ2-7,-,-,TRBV7-8
CASSLESSEVEQYF,TGTGCCAGCAGCTTAGAATCTAGTGAAGTCGAGCAGTACTTC,TRBJ2-7,-,-,TRBV7-9
CASSPGGGGFNEQFF,TGTGCCAGCAGCCCAGGGGGAGGGGGCTTCAATGAGCAGTTCTTC,TRBJ2-1,-,once,TRBV7-9
CASSHPGLAARGELFF,TGTGCCAGCAGTCATCCGGGACTAGCGGCTCGGGGGGAGCTGTTTTTT,TRBJ2-2,TRBD2,once,TRBV6-2/TRBV6-3